The 22 T cell receptor beta chains below come from one sample, sequenced in a study of technical replicates of blood from several donors (dated by TCRdb to the late 2010s). The protocol used for the library was the immunoSEQ multiplex PCR assay. TCRdb took over this immuneACCESS table, retaining in-frame rearrangements with V and J assigned. Such tables are incomplete; in checked studies, under half of the missing clones stem from an unresolved V gene, and the remainder is unexplained. This sample lists about 59,000 clones; over 85% were detected once. The ten largest make up over 4% of the sample. The sequenced material came from PBMCs. Receptor source: a human donor in good health. Some clones in this sample may be carry-over from other donors' samples.

V usage is TRBV4-3 and J usage is TRBJ2-6; 7 nucleotides match TRBD2. Germline V gene data show CDR1 as LGHNA and CDR2 as YSLEER. J was trimmed by 1 base and V by 0 bases; bases with no gene match: 3. CDR3 length: 17 residues. CDR3: CASSQEGEGSGANVLTF. In DNA, the CDR3 is TGCGCCAGCAGCCAAGAAGGGGAGGGATCTGGGGCCAACGTCCTGACTTTC.

This chain uses TRBV5-1 with TRBJ2-2, with 9 bases identical to TRBD2. V was pared by 5 bases and J by 1 base, with 0 bases of the junction left unmatched. The germline V gene has CDR1 SGHRS and CDR2 YFSETQ. The CDR3 covers 14 residues. The CDR3 coding sequence is TGCGCCAGCAGGACTAGCGGGAACACCGGGGAGCTGTTTTTT. The encoded protein is CASRTSGNTGELFF.

The DNA of the CDR3 is TGCGCCAGCAGCTTGGCTAGCGGGAGCTCCTACGAGCAGTACTTC. Residues: CASSLASGSSYEQYF. The chain links TRBV5-1 to TRBJ2-7; 10 bases align to TRBD2. This CDR3 has 15 amino acids. The germline gives CDR1 SGHRS, CDR2 YFSETQ. The V segment lost 0 bases and the J segment 0 bases; nucleotides outside the gene matches: 0.

The V call is TRBV29-1, the J call TRBJ1-2; TRBD1 is a possible D gene (5 bases). The CDR3 consists of 13 residues. V lost 7 bases to trimming and J lost 4 bases, with 16 bases between them. From germline, CDR1 is SQVTM and CDR2 ANQGSEA. CDR3 loop: CSAPQGLGYGYTF. The CDR3, as DNA: TGCAGCGCCCCGCAGGGATTGGGCTATGGCTACACCTTC.

The rearrangement uses TRBV6-5 and TRBJ2-5; TRBD1 matches at 9 bases. In germline, CDR1 is MNHEY, CDR2 SVGAGI. The CDR3 totals 14 residues. The trim removed 5 bases at V and 4 bases at J, leaving 5 bases unmatched. CDR3 DNA sequence: TGTGCCAGCAGTAAACAGGGGGCTGTAGAGACCCAGTACTTC. Its protein is CASSKQGAVETQYF.

The V gene is TRBV30, the J gene TRBJ2-3; 12 bases match TRBD2. CDR1 GTSNPN and CDR2 SVGIG come from the germline V gene (reference sequence). The ends lost 5 bases at V and 6 bases at J; junction bases unmatched: 3. The CDR3 is 13 residues long. This chain's CDR3 is CAWLAGGGDTQYF. DNA for the CDR3: TGTGCCTGGCTAGCGGGAGGGGGGGATACGCAGTATTTT.

J is TRBJ1-5 and V is TRBV19, with a tentative D call TRBD1 (6 bases). CDR1 and CDR2 from the germline V gene are LNHDA and SQIVND (reference sequence). The CDR3 runs to 15 residues. Trimming removed 7 bases from V and 2 bases from J, with 15 bases in between. The CDR3 sequence is CASNLGANGNQPQHF. In DNA form, the CDR3 reads TGTGCCAGTAATTTGGGGGCAAATGGCAATCAGCCCCAGCATTTT.

The J gene is TRBJ1-3, the V gene TRBV5-1; TRBD1 agrees at 9 bases. The germline V gene has CDR1 SGHRS and CDR2 YFSETQ. The V segment lost 0 bases and the J segment 0 bases; nucleotides outside the gene matches: 7. This CDR3 region has 18 residues. The CDR3 DNA follows: TGCGCCAGCAGCTTGGCCGGGGGACAGGGAGACTCTGGAAACACCATATATTTT. It codes for CASSLAGGQGDSGNTIYF.

The rearrangement links TRBV27 to TRBJ2-7; tentatively, D is TRBD1 (5 bases). The V end lost 6 bases, the J end lost 0 bases, and 12 bases lay between the germline ends. The CDR3 length is 14 residues. CDR1 is MNHEY, CDR2 SMNVEV, per germline (reference sequence). This CDR3 reads CASSSDRFSYEQYF. The CDR3 nucleotides read TGTGCCAGCAGCTCTGACAGATTCTCCTACGAGCAGTACTTC.

The chain couples TRBV6-5 to TRBJ1-1; no firm D call. Trimming shortened V by 0 bases and J by 0 bases, and 11 bases separated the two germline ends. This CDR3 has 16 residues. Germline V gene sequence: CDR1 MNHEY, CDR2 SVGAGI. CDR3 protein: CASSYSDWALNTEAFF. In DNA form, the CDR3 reads TGTGCCAGCAGTTACTCGGACTGGGCCCTGAACACTGAAGCTTTCTTT.

The V and J genes are TRBV12-5 and TRBJ2-1; TRBD2 aligns across 9 bases. CDR1 is LGHNT, CDR2 FRNRAP, per germline. With V trimmed by 3 bases and J by 9 bases, 3 bases remained unmatched. The CDR3 has 13 residues. The DNA for the CDR3 is TGTGCTAGTGGTTTTAGCGGGAGCCGTGAGCAGTTCTTC. Its protein is CASGFSGSREQFF.

V usage is TRBV11-1 and J usage is TRBJ2-1; the match to TRBD1 covers 11 bases. Per germline, CDR1 SGHAT and CDR2 FQDESV (reference sequence). The trim removed 3 bases at V and 10 bases at J, leaving 14 bases unmatched. The CDR3 covers 17 residues. The CDR3 loop reads CASSFKGGTGGFSEQFF. The CDR3 nucleotides read TGTGCCAGCAGCTTTAAGGGAGGGACAGGGGGTTTCAGCGAGCAGTTCTTC.

This chain uses TRBV7-3 with TRBJ2-4; perhaps TRBD1 as D (5 bases). With 5 bases removed from V and 9 bases from J, the gap between germline ends came to 14 bases. CDR1 is SGHTA, CDR2 FQGTGA, per germline. CDR3 length: 13 amino acids. The CDR3 DNA follows: TGTGCCAGCAGCCTCAATAGCCAGGGCATTCAGTACTTC. This encodes CASSLNSQGIQYF.

The rearrangement joins TRBV10-1 to TRBJ2-5; 7 positions agree with TRBD2. After removal of 4 bases from V and 4 bases from J, the junction contained 12 bases not matched to a gene. In germline, CDR1 is WNHNN, CDR2 SYGVQD (reference sequence). The CDR3 consists of 16 residues. The CDR3 coding sequence is TGCGCCAGCAGTGGGCAAGCGGGGCCCCTAGGAGAGACCCAGTACTTC. Protein: CASSGQAGPLGETQYF.

The chain has TRBV13 and TRBJ2-2; 7 bases are shared with TRBD1. The trim removed 5 bases at V and 5 bases at J, leaving 5 bases unmatched. The CDR3 runs to 14 residues. Germline CDR1 is PRHDT and CDR2 is FYEKMQ (reference sequence). CDR3 protein: CASSKQGRTGELFF. The CDR3 DNA follows: TGTGCCAGCAGCAAACAGGGGAGAACCGGGGAGCTGTTTTTT.

The chain is built from TRBV10-3 and TRBJ1-6; 8 bases match TRBD1. CDR3 length: 16 residues. Looked up from germline, CDR1 is ENHRY and CDR2 is SYGVKD. V shed 10 bases, J shed 0 bases, and the junction held 8 bases outside the gene matches. The CDR3, as DNA: TGTGCCACAAAGGACAGGGAGAGCTCCTATAATTCACCCCTCCACTTT. Residues: CATKDRESSYNSPLHF.

The chain recombines TRBV6-5 with TRBJ1-2; tentative D call: TRBD1 (5 bases). The CDR3 consists of 13 residues. Trimming removed 0 bases at V and 7 bases at J, with 9 bases between. CDR1 MNHEY and CDR2 SVGAGI come from the germline V gene. Here the CDR3 DNA reads TGTGCCAGCAGTTACTCCGGGGGAGGTGGCTACACCTTC. Protein sequence: CASSYSGGGGYTF.

The chain couples TRBV9 to TRBJ2-7; D is uncertain. V was trimmed by 0 bases and J by 2 bases, leaving 9 bases between them. Germline CDR1 and CDR2: SGDLS and YYNGEE. CDR3 length: 14 residues. The CDR3 spells CASSVVAEAYEQYF. The CDR3 nucleotides are TGTGCCAGCAGCGTAGTGGCAGAGGCCTACGAGCAGTACTTC.

The chain employs TRBV13 and TRBJ2-1; 8 positions agree with TRBD1. The CDR3 extends over 16 amino acids. Germline lookup yields CDR1 PRHDT and CDR2 FYEKMQ (reference sequence). The V and J ends lost 5 bases and 8 bases, in that order; junction bases with no gene match: 14. Here the CDR3 DNA reads TGTGCCAGCAGCCCCAGACAGGGGCGGATTGGGGATGAGCAGTTCTTC. Translation gives CASSPRQGRIGDEQFF.

This clone was picked up one time. This CDR3 reads CASSPTSGGAAGELFF. The CDR3 bases are TGTGCCAGCAGCCCAACTAGCGGGGGGGCCGCCGGGGAGCTGTTTTTT. The chain links TRBV11-3 to TRBJ2-2, with 13 bases aligning to TRBD2. CDR1 SGHNT and CDR2 YENEEA come from the germline V gene. V gave up 5 bases and J gave up 6 bases; unmatched junction bases: 6. This CDR3 spans 16 amino acids. The full variable domain, with the rest looked up from reference TRBV11-3 and TRBJ2-2, is EAGVVQSPRYKIIEKKQPVAFWCNPISGHNTLYWYLQNLGQGPELLIRYENEEAVDDSQLPKDRFSAERLKGVDSTLKIQPAELGDSAVYLCASSPTSGGAAGELFFGEGSRLTVL.

The chain recombines TRBV11-1 with TRBJ2-5, with D maybe TRBD2 (5 bases). The V and J ends lost 3 bases and 4 bases respectively, with 24 bases between them. Germline V gives CDR1 SGHAT, CDR2 FQDESV (reference sequence). The CDR3 has 18 residues. For the CDR3, the DNA is TGTGCCAGCAGCTTGGGCCTTTTTGGAGCGGAACCCCCAGAGACCCAGTACTTC. Amino acids: CASSLGLFGAEPPETQYF.

The chain links TRBV5-1 to TRBJ2-7; the D is unclear. Germline assignment: CDR1 SGHRS and CDR2 YFSETQ. The germline V and J ends were trimmed by 5 bases and 2 bases, with 17 bases remaining between them. The CDR3 runs to 15 residues. CDR3 sequence reads: CASRSIPGIAYEQYF. The CDR3 nucleotides are TGCGCCAGCAGATCCATACCAGGTATAGCCTACGAGCAGTACTTC.